This paragraph covers one TCR beta chain sequence. Treatment defined: oral pan-JAK inhibitor, 5-10 mg twice daily. This entry is derived from a study of CD8+ T cells in alopecia areata. Extracted from the samples, RNA was reverse transcribed into cDNA to serve as the sequencing template. TCRdb keeps only in-frame clones here, not all; method: immunoSEQ multiplex PCR. The sample has fewer than 200,000 clones, 58% seen once; the top ten hold approximately 16%. The source is a human donor with alopecia areata. Specimen: CD4+ T cells sorted from blood, collected at approximately week 61, from a patient treated with tofacitinib.

The CDR3 nucleotides read TGTGCCAGCAGCACCCTCGGGGGGTTCACAGATACGCAGTATTTT. Protein: CASSTLGGFTDTQYF. The chain has TRBV7-2 and TRBJ2-3; 7 nucleotides align to TRBD2. This CDR3 has 15 amino acids. Germline CDR1 is SGHTA and CDR2 is FQGNSA. The junction had 7 bases not matched to a gene; V was cut back by 5 bases and J by 2 bases.